This T cell receptor beta chain was found in a study of technical replicates of blood from four donors. With 0 bases clipped from V and 1 base from J, the junction kept 5 bases outside the gene matches. CDR3 size: 16 residues. Germline lookup yields CDR1 SGDLS and CDR2 YYNGEE. TCRdb's table, derived via immunoSEQ multiplex PCR, lists solely in-frame clones and lacks some. The table shows about 88,000 clones, with 80% to 95% occurring only once. The sequenced sample consisted of T cells isolated from PBMCs. The chain couples TRBV9 to TRBJ2-5, with 8 positions matching TRBD1. This sequence was found in a human donor in good health. CDR3 residues: CASSVDRGTGQETQYF. DNA of the CDR3: TGTGCCAGCAGCGTAGACCGTGGGACAGGCCAAGAGACCCAGTACTTC.